This TCR beta chain came from a study of shared clonotypes between healthy human individuals. The study's findings and limits: Some naive CD4 clonotypes, roughly 4.5%, turned up in common across several donors. Investigators collected only blood, and repertoires in tissues likely differ.

CD8 cells classed as naive were CD45RO-negative and positively selected for CCR7, excluding terminally differentiated effector memory CD45RA+ cells. The germline V gene has CDR1 SGHRS and CDR2 YFSETQ. The ends were cut back, 4 bases at V and 3 bases at J, with 19 bases in the middle. CDR3 length: 17 residues. Several immunoSEQ 96-well plates shared each subset's DNA, each plate a replicate. Sequencing was performed with immunoSEQ multiplex PCR; in TCRdb, only in-frame clones are kept and a portion is missing. Of about 2,200,000 clones listed, approximately 94% are singletons. Concerning this clone: The antigen is not known.

The chain joins TRBV5-1 to TRBJ1-4, with a tentative D call TRBD1 (5 bases). The sequenced material came from naive CD8+ T cells from PBMCs. This TCR came from a man between 18 and 29 years old in good health. Some clones in this sample may be carry-over from other donors' samples. CDR3 amino acids: CASSLAGRVGPNEKLFF. CDR3 nucleotide sequence: TGCGCCAGCAGCCTGGCGGGCAGGGTTGGACCTAATGAAAAACTGTTTTTT. Variable domain in full (rest from reference TRBV5-1 and TRBJ1-4): KAGVTQTPRYLIKTRGQQVTLSCSPISGHRSVSWYQQTPGQGLQFLFEYFSETQRNKGNFPGRFSGRQFSNSRSEMNVSTLELGDSALYLCASSLAGRVGPNEKLFFGSGTQLSVL.